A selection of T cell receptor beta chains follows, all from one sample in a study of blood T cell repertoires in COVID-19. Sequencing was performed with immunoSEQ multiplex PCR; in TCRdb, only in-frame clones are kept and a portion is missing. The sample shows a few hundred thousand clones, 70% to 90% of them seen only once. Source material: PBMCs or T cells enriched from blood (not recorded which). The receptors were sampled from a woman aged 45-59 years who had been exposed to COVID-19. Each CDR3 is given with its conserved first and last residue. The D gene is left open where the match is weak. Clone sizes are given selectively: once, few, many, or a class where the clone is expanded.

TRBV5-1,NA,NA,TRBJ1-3,CASAAGTGNTIYF,TGCGCCAGCGCGGCGGGGACTGGAAACACCATATATTTT
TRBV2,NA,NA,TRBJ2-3,CASNKEITTVPSTDTQYF,TGTGCCAGCAATAAGGAAATAACGACAGTCCCTAGCACAGATACGCAGTATTTT
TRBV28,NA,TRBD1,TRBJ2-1,CASSLGGQGAYNEQFF,TGTGCCAGCAGTTTAGGGGGACAGGGGGCCTACAATGAGCAGTTCTTC
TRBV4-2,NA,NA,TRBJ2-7,CASSQGLTQSYEQYF,TGTGCCAGCAGCCAAGGACTAACCCAATCCTACGAGCAGTACTTC
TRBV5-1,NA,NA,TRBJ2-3,CASSVGVVADTQYF,TGCGCCAGCAGCGTCGGGGTTGTAGCAGATACGCAGTATTTT
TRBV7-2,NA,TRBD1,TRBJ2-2,CASSRDRAYTGELFF,TGTGCCAGCAGCCGGGACAGGGCTTACACCGGGGAGCTGTTTTTT
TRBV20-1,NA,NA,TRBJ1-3,CSASPHDSGNTIYF,TGCAGTGCTAGTCCACACGACTCTGGAAACACCATATATTTT
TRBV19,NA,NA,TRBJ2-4,CASSGGLLAKNIQYF,TGTGCCAGTAGCGGGGGGCTACTAGCCAAAAACATTCAGTACTTC
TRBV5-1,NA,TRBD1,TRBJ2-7,CASSDGTGIYEQYF,TGCGCCAGCAGCGACGGGACAGGGATCTACGAGCAGTACTTC
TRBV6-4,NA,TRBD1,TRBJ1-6,CASSDPQGQGESPLHF,TGTGCCAGCAGTGACCCCCAAGGACAGGGGGAGTCACCCCTCCACTTT
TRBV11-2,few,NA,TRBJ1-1,CASSSNPNTEAFF,TGTGCCAGCAGCTCTAACCCGAACACTGAAGCTTTCTTT
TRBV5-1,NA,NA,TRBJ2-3,CASSLTGSTDTQYF,TGCGCCAGCAGCTTGACGGGTTCAACAGATACGCAGTATTTT
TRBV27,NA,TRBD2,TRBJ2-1,CASREAGGVHEQFF,TGTGCCAGCAGGGAAGCGGGGGGGGTACATGAGCAGTTCTTC
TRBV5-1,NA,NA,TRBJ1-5,CASSLGAGNQPQHF,TGCGCCAGCAGCCTGGGCGCGGGCAATCAGCCCCAGCATTTT
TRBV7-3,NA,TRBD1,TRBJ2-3,CASSLGEDREKYF,TGTGCCAGCAGCTTAGGGGAGGACAGGGAAAAGTATTTT
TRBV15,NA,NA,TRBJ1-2,CATTPLQGSYGYTF,TGTGCCACCACCCCCTTACAGGGCAGCTATGGCTACACCTTC
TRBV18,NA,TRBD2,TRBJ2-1,CASSRLATYEQFF,TGTGCCAGCTCGAGACTAGCAACCTATGAGCAGTTCTTC
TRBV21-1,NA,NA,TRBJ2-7,CASSNVGRGQGTYEQYF,TGTGCCAGCAGCAACGTAGGTCGGGGACAGGGAACCTACGAGCAGTACTTC
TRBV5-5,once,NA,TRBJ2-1,CASSLGQLKHNEQFF,TGTGCCAGCAGCTTGGGACAGTTAAAGCACAATGAGCAGTTCTTC
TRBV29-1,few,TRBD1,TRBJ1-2,CSDRTGYGYTF,TGCAGCGATAGGACAGGCTATGGCTACACCTTC
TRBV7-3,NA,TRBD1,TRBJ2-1,CASSLSGQGSYNEQFF,TGTGCCAGCAGCTTATCAGGACAGGGGAGCTACAATGAGCAGTTCTTC
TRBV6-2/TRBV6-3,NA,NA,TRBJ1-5,CASSLDSFNQPQHF,TGTGCCAGCAGCCTCGACAGCTTCAATCAGCCCCAGCATTTT
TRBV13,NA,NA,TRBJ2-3,CASSLLRGLPDTQYF,TGTGCCAGCAGCTTACTGCGGGGGCTCCCAGATACGCAGTATTTT
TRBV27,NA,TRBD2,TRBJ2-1,CASKTAGPRWEQFF,TGTGCCAGCAAAACAGCGGGACCAAGATGGGAGCAGTTCTTC
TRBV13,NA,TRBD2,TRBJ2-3,CASSFWTSGGVADTQYF,TGTGCCAGCAGCTTCTGGACTAGCGGGGGGGTGGCAGATACGCAGTATTTT
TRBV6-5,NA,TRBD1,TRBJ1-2,CASSHPQGLGGYTF,TGTGCCAGCAGCCACCCACAGGGGCTGGGTGGCTACACCTTC
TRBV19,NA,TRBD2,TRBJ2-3,CASSFERGHTDTQYF,TGTGCCAGTAGTTTCGAGCGGGGGCACACAGATACGCAGTATTTT
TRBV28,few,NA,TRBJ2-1,CASIARGRGPYNEQFF,TGTGCCAGCATTGCCCGCGGCAGGGGCCCTTACAATGAGCAGTTCTTC
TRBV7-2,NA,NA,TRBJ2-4,CASSLVALDTKNIQYF,TGTGCCAGCAGCTTAGTGGCCCTCGACACCAAAAACATTCAGTACTTC
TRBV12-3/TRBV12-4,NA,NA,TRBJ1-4,CASSKNEKLFF,TGTGCCAGCAGCAAAAATGAAAAACTGTTTTTT
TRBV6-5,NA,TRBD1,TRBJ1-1,CASSYPGQLNTEAFF,TGTGCCAGCAGTTACCCGGGACAGCTGAACACTGAAGCTTTCTTT
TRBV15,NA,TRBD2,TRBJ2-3,CATSRETSGGADTQYF,TGTGCCACCAGCAGAGAGACTAGCGGGGGGGCGGATACGCAGTATTTT
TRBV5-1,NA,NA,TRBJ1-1,CASSPWRQQNTEAFF,TGCGCCAGCAGCCCCTGGAGACAGCAGAACACTGAAGCTTTCTTT
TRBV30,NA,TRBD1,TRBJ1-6,CAWSESWTGPFVNSPLHF,TGTGCCTGGAGTGAATCCTGGACAGGGCCCTTTGTTAATTCACCCCTCCACTTT
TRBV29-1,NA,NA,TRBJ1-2,CSAAQSRGTVGYTF,TGCAGCGCCGCGCAGAGCAGGGGTACAGTCGGCTACACCTTC
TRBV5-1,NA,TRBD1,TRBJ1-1,CASSWTGGGNTEAFF,TGCGCCAGCAGCTGGACAGGGGGCGGGAACACTGAAGCTTTCTTT
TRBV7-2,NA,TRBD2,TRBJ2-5,CASSLVLAGGRRETQYF,TGTGCCAGCAGCTTGGTACTAGCGGGGGGCCGACGAGAGACCCAGTACTTC
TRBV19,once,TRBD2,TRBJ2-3,CASSIRAGADTQYF,TGTGCCAGTAGTATAAGGGCGGGGGCAGATACGCAGTATTTT
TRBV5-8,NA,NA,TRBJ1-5,CASSLDWAGNQPQHF,TGTGCCAGCAGCTTGGATTGGGCAGGGAATCAGCCCCAGCATTTT
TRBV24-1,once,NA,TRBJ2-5,CATSDFRSRGRPGRETQYF,TGTGCCACCAGTGATTTTAGGTCTAGAGGTCGCCCGGGGAGAGAGACCCAGTACTTC
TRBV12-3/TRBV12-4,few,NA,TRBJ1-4,CASSRRQREKLFF,TGTGCCAGCAGCCGGCGACAGCGTGAAAAACTGTTTTTT
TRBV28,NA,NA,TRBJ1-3,CASSLRVTVSGNTIYF,TGTGCCAGCAGTTTGAGGGTGACGGTCTCTGGAAACACCATATATTTT
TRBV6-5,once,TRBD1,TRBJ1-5,CASGQGIQPQHF,TGTGCCAGCGGACAGGGGATACAGCCCCAGCATTTT
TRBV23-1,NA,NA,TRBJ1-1,CASSGGHYPTEAFF,TGCGCCAGCAGTGGGGGACATTACCCCACTGAAGCTTTCTTT
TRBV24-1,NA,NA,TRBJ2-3,CATSGRGGTDTQYF,TGTGCCACCAGCGGTAGGGGAGGTACAGATACGCAGTATTTT
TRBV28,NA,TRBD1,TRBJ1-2,CASSFMDRMGGYTF,TGTGCCAGCAGTTTTATGGACAGGATGGGGGGCTACACCTTC
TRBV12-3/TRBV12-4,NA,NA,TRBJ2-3,CASIPGATDTQYF,TGTGCCAGCATACCAGGGGCGACAGATACGCAGTATTTT
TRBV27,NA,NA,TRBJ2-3,CASSGQRRGVTDTQYF,TGTGCCAGCAGTGGACAACGCAGGGGGGTCACAGATACGCAGTATTTT
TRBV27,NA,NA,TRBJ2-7,CASSLSIPGSYEQYF,TGTGCCAGCAGTTTATCGATCCCGGGCTCCTACGAGCAGTACTTC
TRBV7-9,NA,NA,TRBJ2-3,CASSSSGGIATDTQYF,TGTGCCAGCAGTTCTAGTGGGGGGATTGCGACAGATACGCAGTATTTT
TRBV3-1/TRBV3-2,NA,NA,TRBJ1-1,CASSQEPLGGGEAFF,TGTGCCAGCAGCCAAGAACCCCTGGGGGGGGGTGAAGCTTTCTTT
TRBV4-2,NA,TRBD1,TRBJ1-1,CASSQYPKGQVSLNTEAFF,TGTGCCAGCAGCCAGTACCCGAAGGGACAGGTTAGTCTGAACACTGAAGCTTTCTTT
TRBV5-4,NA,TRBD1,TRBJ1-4,CASSATDRGNEKLFF,TGTGCCAGCAGTGCGACGGACAGGGGTAATGAAAAACTGTTTTTT